This T cell receptor (beta chain) was found in a study of tumor-infiltrating lymphocytes in localized non-small cell lung cancer. About the study: Patients included smokers and never-smokers with various histologies, some sampled after neoadjuvant chemotherapy.

Generated by immunoSEQ multiplex PCR, the TCRdb table keeps only in-frame clones and is missing some. This table holds some 15,000 clones, approximately 83% found once. Comments on this clone: Its antigen is unidentified.

Germline CDR1 and CDR2: SGHRS and YFSETQ. V was clipped by 2 bases and J by 9 bases; unmatched bases: 8. The CDR3 sequence is 15 residues long. Study results and caveats: Not all patients were TCR sequenced, owing to tissue quantity.

The chain links TRBV5-1 to TRBJ2-1; TRBD2 agrees at 10 bases. Sequencing was carried out using uninvolved lung tissue not adjacent to the tumor. This receptor was obtained from a human donor with non-small cell lung cancer. In DNA, the CDR3 is TGCGCCAGCAGCTTATGGACTAGCGGCCCGGTTGAGCAGTTCTTC. Its translation: CASSLWTSGPVEQFF.